The 17 T cell receptor beta chains given below trace back to one sample, sequenced in a study of control samples from healthy donors and cancer patients. Produced via immunoSEQ multiplex PCR; TCRdb's table is partial and in-frame only. The data show 100,000 or so clones, about 91% seen once. What was sequenced was blood. Source of these receptors: a woman under 30 in good health.

The rearrangement joins TRBV12-3 or TRBV12-4 to TRBJ2-7; TRBD2 matches 7 bases. This CDR3 is 12 amino acids long. J was trimmed by 6 bases and V by 6 bases; bases with no gene match: 5. CDR3 nucleotides: TGTGCCAGCAGCGTCGCGGGGGTCGAGCAGTACTTC. Residues: CASSVAGVEQYF.

The chain carries TRBV25-1 and TRBJ2-7, with D possibly matching TRBD2 (5 bases). The V end was cut by 8 bases, the J end by 0 bases, with 11 bases between. Germline CDR1 MGHDK, CDR2 SYGVNS. The CDR3 totals 13 residues. The CDR3 DNA follows: TGTGCCAGCGGTAGCGTTAGCTCCTACGAGCAGTACTTC. Its translation is CASGSVSSYEQYF.

This chain joins TRBV7-2 and TRBJ1-3; tentative D call: TRBD1 (6 bases). Germline assignment: CDR1 SGHTA and CDR2 FQGNSA. The CDR3 is 17 residues long. Trimming removed 2 bases at V and 0 bases at J, with 14 bases between. CDR3 amino acids: CASSLKGHLISGNTIYF. Here the CDR3 DNA reads TGTGCCAGCAGCTTAAAGGGACACCTCATCTCTGGAAACACCATATATTTT. Filled out from reference TRBV7-2 and TRBJ1-3, the complete variable domain reads GAGVSQSPSNKVTEKGKDVELRCDPISGHTALYWYRQSLGQGLEFLIYFQGNSAPDKSGLPSDRFSAERTGGSVSTLTIQRTQQEDSAVYLCASSLKGHLISGNTIYFGEGSWLTVV.

This sequence joins TRBV5-1 and TRBJ1-2; 12 nucleotides match TRBD1. Unmatched junction bases numbered 3, after V lost 0 bases and J lost 6 bases. There are 15 residues in the CDR3. Germline V CDR1 and CDR2: SGHRS, YFSETQ. CDR3 coding DNA: TGCGCCAGCAGCTTGGCCGGGACAGGGGGCAATGGCTACACCTTC. Encoded protein: CASSLAGTGGNGYTF.

This chain connects TRBV3-1 (or the pseudogene TRBV3-2) to TRBJ2-1, with TRBD2 identical over 11 bases. After removal of 0 bases from V and 7 bases from J, the junction contained 8 bases not matched to a gene. This CDR3 has 17 amino acids. Germline V lookup: CDR1 LGHDT, CDR2 YNNKEL (reference sequence). The CDR3 DNA reads TGTGCCAGCAGCCAAGAGGTACTAGCGGGAGAGTCTAATGAGCAGTTCTTC. This encodes CASSQEVLAGESNEQFF.

Comment on this clone: The junction shows a germline mismatch at one end, possibly a read error. The chain links TRBV11-3 to TRBJ2-2; 11 positions match TRBD2. This CDR3 comprises 15 residues. Germline CDR1 SGHNT, CDR2 YENEEA. In DNA, the CDR3 is TGTGCCAGCAACTTAGCGGGGGGGGTCCCCGGGGAGCTGTTTTTT. Residues: CASNLAGGVPGELFF.

The chain couples TRBV5-1 to TRBJ2-7, with TRBD2 matching 9 bases. This CDR3 is built from 15 residues. The trim removed 0 bases at V and 5 bases at J, leaving 6 bases unmatched. From germline, CDR1 is SGHRS and CDR2 YFSETQ. In DNA form, the CDR3 reads TGCGCCAGCAGCTTGGGCTCTAGCGGGACACACGAGCAGTACTTC. This codes for CASSLGSSGTHEQYF.

The chain carries TRBV5-8 and TRBJ2-4, with D hard to call. CDR3 length equals 15 residues. The V gene's germline CDR1 is SGHTS and CDR2 YDEGEE. V dropped 2 bases and J dropped 0 bases, with 9 bases sitting between them. The CDR3 DNA follows: TGTGCCAGCAGCTTAGGGTTTCTAGCCAAAAACATTCAGTACTTC. It yields the protein CASSLGFLAKNIQYF.

V is TRBV7-9 and J is TRBJ2-7, with D perhaps TRBD1 or TRBD2 (6 bases each). V dropped 5 bases and J dropped 11 bases, with 16 bases sitting between them. CDR3 length: 12 amino acids. Germline V lookup: CDR1 SEHNR, CDR2 FQNEAQ (reference sequence). The chain's CDR3 is CASSRDGGGEYF. In DNA form, the CDR3 reads TGTGCCAGCAGCCGAGATGGGGGCGGGGAGTACTTC.

The chain combines TRBV6-1 with TRBJ2-1; tentatively, D is TRBD2 (5 bases). The CDR3 spans 17 residues. V dropped 4 bases and J dropped 3 bases, with 19 bases sitting between them. CDR1 MNHNS and CDR2 SASEGT come from the germline V gene. CDR3 coding DNA: TGTGCCAGCAGTGTCCTGGGGTGGGAGACTTTCTACAATGAGCAGTTCTTC. Residues: CASSVLGWETFYNEQFF.

The chain links TRBV7-8 to TRBJ1-6; 8 bases fit TRBD1. The CDR3 extends over 15 amino acids. Germline CDR1 reads SGHVS; CDR2 reads FQNEAQ. V lost 0 bases, J lost 6 bases, and 1 base stayed unmatched. CDR3 loop: CASSLADRGNSPLHF. CDR3 bases: TGTGCCAGCAGCTTAGCTGACAGGGGTAATTCACCCCTCCACTTT. The whole variable domain, remainder taken from reference TRBV7-8 and TRBJ1-6, is GAGVSQSPRYKVAKRGQDVALRCDPISGHVSLFWYQQALGQGPEFLTYFQNEAQLDKSGLPSDRFFAERPEGSVSTLKIQRTQQEDSAVYLCASSLADRGNSPLHFGNGTRLTVT.

The V call is TRBV6-1, the J call TRBJ2-7, with a tentative D call TRBD2 (6 bases). V was trimmed by 2 bases and J by 3 bases, leaving 14 bases between them. Germline V gives CDR1 MNHNS, CDR2 SASEGT. The CDR3 is 15 residues long. Here the CDR3 reads CASSEKAVGGYEQYF. CDR3 nucleotides: TGTGCCAGCAGTGAAAAAGCAGTCGGGGGCTACGAGCAGTACTTC.

The chain couples TRBV5-6 to TRBJ2-7; 10 bases match TRBD2. This CDR3 comprises 15 residues. Germline V CDR1 and CDR2: SGHDT, YYEEEE. Trimming took 6 bases from V and 5 from J; bases not matched to a gene: 11. The CDR3 DNA reads as TGTGCCAGCAACCCAGATAGCGGGGGGCTCCACGAGCAGTACTTC. It yields the protein CASNPDSGGLHEQYF. The variable domain in full, with the rest retrieved from reference TRBV5-6 and TRBJ2-7, is DAGVTQSPTHLIKTRGQQVTLRCSPKSGHDTVSWYQQALGQGPQFIFQYYEEEERQRGNFPDRFSGHQFPNYSSELNVNALLLGDSALYLCASNPDSGGLHEQYFGPGTRLTVT.

The chain couples TRBV5-6 to TRBJ2-3; 11 bases map to TRBD2. CDR1 is SGHDT and CDR2 is YYEEEE in the germline V gene. The CDR3 sequence is 16 residues long. The V and J ends lost 0 bases and 2 bases, in that order; junction bases with no gene match: 2. CDR3 sequence: CASSLELAGDTDTQYF. DNA for the CDR3: TGTGCCAGCAGCTTGGAACTAGCGGGGGACACAGATACGCAGTATTTT.

In its sample, this clone was seen a few times. The chain couples TRBV25-1 to TRBJ2-5, with D maybe TRBD2 (5 bases). The V end lost 3 bases, the J end lost 0 bases, and 14 bases lay between the germline ends. Looked up from germline, CDR1 is MGHDK and CDR2 is SYGVNS. CDR3 size: 16 residues. The chain's CDR3 is CASSDPSGPYQETQYF. The CDR3 DNA is TGTGCCAGCAGTGATCCCAGCGGCCCATACCAAGAGACCCAGTACTTC.

The chain carries TRBV7-6 and TRBJ2-7, with 7 positions matching TRBD1. The CDR3 is 15 residues long. CDR1 is SGHVS, CDR2 FNYEAQ, per germline. Germline trimming cut 4 bases from V and 4 bases from J; bases unmatched to any gene: 10. This chain's CDR3 is CASSSLSGTEYEQYF. The CDR3 nucleotides are TGTGCCAGCAGCTCTTTATCCGGGACAGAGTACGAGCAGTACTTC.

The V call is TRBV6-6, the J call TRBJ2-7; tentatively, D is TRBD2 (6 bases). The V gene lost 5 bases and the J gene lost 6 bases, with 26 bases spanning the gap. This CDR3 is 17 amino acids long. CDR1 is MNHNY, CDR2 SVGAGI, per germline (reference sequence). CDR3 nucleotides: TGTGCCAGCAGTCTTCCCCAGGTCCGGACTATGGTATCCGAGCAGTACTTC. Its protein is CASSLPQVRTMVSEQYF.